A single sample is the source of the 26 T cell receptor beta chains below, sequenced in a study of T-cell memory formation after mild COVID-19. Each CDR3 protein is one row after TCRdb ran MiXCR on the 5' RACE reads. Here the sample spans under 250,000 distinct CDR3 sequences, around 9.5% being singletons. Sequenced: PBMCs or a T cell subset sorted from them (not recorded which). The receptors originated from a man aged 18 to 35 who had mild COVID-19 (a few samples of this study predate the infection). Cell type and time point are not known.

This clonotype was observed a few times. This chain connects TRBV20-1 to TRBJ1-2; D is ambiguous. V shed 4 bases and J shed 4 bases, with 7 bases lying between them. CDR1 and CDR2 (germline): DFQATT, SNEGSKA (reference sequence). The length of the CDR3 is 11 residues. The CDR3 DNA follows: TGCAGTGCTACAGGCCCCTATGGCTACACCTTC. This gives the protein CSATGPYGYTF.

The chain joins TRBV20-1 to TRBJ1-4, with no clear D. V was shortened by 2 bases and J by 0 bases, with 4 bases between the two germline ends. The CDR3 length is 13 residues. CDR1 is DFQATT and CDR2 is SNEGSKA in the germline V gene (reference sequence). The CDR3 sequence: CSARRATNEKLFF. The CDR3 DNA is TGCAGTGCTAGAAGGGCAACTAATGAAAAACTGTTTTTT.

This clonotype was detected only a few times. The chain links TRBV10-3 to TRBJ2-5; 7 bases match TRBD1. The CDR3 loop spans 15 amino acids. Germline lookup yields CDR1 ENHRY and CDR2 SYGVKD. With V trimmed by 0 bases and J by 3 bases, 4 bases remained unmatched. The CDR3 reads CAISESFDREETQYF. The CDR3 DNA follows: TGTGCCATCAGTGAGTCCTTCGACAGGGAAGAGACCCAGTACTTC.

This chain links TRBV7-2 with TRBJ2-7; 9 bases agree with TRBD1. This CDR3 is built from 15 residues. Germline V lookup: CDR1 SGHTA, CDR2 FQGNSA. Trimming at V came to 4 bases and at J to 8 bases, leaving 12 bases not matched to a gene. The CDR3 sequence is CASSYRPDRGTKQYF. CDR3 coding DNA: TGTGCCAGCAGCTACCGGCCGGACAGGGGCACGAAGCAGTACTTC.

This clonotype occurred a few times. J is TRBJ2-1 and V is TRBV18, with D perhaps TRBD1 (6 bases). The CDR3 runs 15 residues. V lost 0 bases to trimming and J lost 10 bases, with 16 bases between them. CDR1 and CDR2 (germline): KGHSH, LQKENI. DNA of the CDR3: TGTGCCAGCTCACCACCGGGGAGTGGGGGCATAGAGCAGTTCTTC. Protein: CASSPPGSGGIEQFF.

There are many counts of this clonotype. The CDR3 loop reads CASSLGNSPGNEQFF. CDR3 DNA sequence: TGTGCCAGCAGCTTAGGGAACAGCCCGGGTAATGAGCAGTTCTTC. The chain recombines TRBV7-2 with TRBJ2-1; D remains unclear. Germline V gene sequence: CDR1 SGHTA, CDR2 FQGNSA. V was shortened by 1 base and J by 7 bases, with 14 bases between the two germline ends. The CDR3 extends over 15 amino acids.

This clonotype has at least ten counts. V gene TRBV5-1 combines with J gene TRBJ2-7; D gene unclear. The CDR3 totals 13 residues. The V gene lost 0 bases and the J gene lost 6 bases, with 10 bases spanning the gap. CDR1 SGHRS and CDR2 YFSETQ come from the germline V gene. The CDR3 spells CASSLEARSEQYF. CDR3 bases: TGCGCCAGCAGCTTGGAGGCCAGGAGCGAGCAGTACTTC. Supplemented by reference TRBV5-1 and TRBJ2-7, the full variable domain reads KAGVTQTPRYLIKTRGQQVTLSCSPISGHRSVSWYQQTPGQGLQFLFEYFSETQRNKGNFPGRFSGRQFSNSRSEMNVSTLELGDSALYLCASSLEARSEQYFGPGTRLTVT.

This clonotype was seen only a few times. The chain joins TRBV4-3 to TRBJ2-5, with D possibly called TRBD1 or TRBD2 (5 bases each). The CDR3 length is 16 residues. CDR1 is LGHNA, CDR2 YSLEER, per germline. V was clipped by 4 bases and J by 1 base, with 16 bases between them. In DNA, the CDR3 is TGCGCCAGCAGCCGAAACTCGGGACGGATCCAAGAGACCCAGTACTTC. It yields the protein CASSRNSGRIQETQYF.

The chain couples TRBV6-6 to TRBJ2-3; TRBD2 aligns across 8 bases. The trim removed 6 bases at V and 1 base at J, leaving 6 bases unmatched. The CDR3 contains 15 residues. Germline CDR1 reads MNHNY; CDR2 reads SVGAGI (reference sequence). CDR3 nucleotide sequence: TGTGCCAGCAGCCGGGGAGCGGGGGGCACAGATACGCAGTATTTT. Translating it yields CASSRGAGGTDTQYF.

The chain joins TRBV5-1 to TRBJ1-3; TRBD1 aligns across 8 bases. From germline, CDR1 is SGHRS and CDR2 YFSETQ. The J segment lost 3 bases and the V segment lost 2 bases, leaving 1 base of the junction unmatched. This CDR3 spans 14 amino acids. The CDR3 DNA reads TGCGCCAGCAGCTTTGACAGGGGTGGAAACACCATATATTTT. This codes for CASSFDRGGNTIYF.

This clonotype showed up just a few times. The chain combines TRBV20-1 with TRBJ1-4; TRBD1 might be the D (5 bases). CDR1 and CDR2 (germline): DFQATT, SNEGSKA (reference sequence). The length of the CDR3 is 14 residues. Trimming removed 5 bases at V and 8 bases at J, with 18 bases between. The CDR3 reads CSAHPLGGGEKLFF. CDR3 DNA sequence: TGCAGTGCTCACCCCCTGGGGGGGGGAGAAAAACTGTTTTTT.

This chain uses TRBV5-6 with TRBJ1-1; perhaps TRBD1 as D (5 bases). CDR1 SGHDT and CDR2 YYEEEE come from the germline V gene. The ends were cut back, 5 bases at V and 3 bases at J, with 14 bases in the middle. The CDR3 loop spans 14 amino acids. CDR3 region: CASSKRGRDTEAFF. The CDR3, as DNA: TGTGCCAGCAGTAAGAGGGGCCGAGACACTGAAGCTTTCTTT.

This clonotype was observed a handful of times. The chain employs TRBV7-2 and TRBJ2-2; tentatively, D is TRBD2 (5 bases). The germline CDR1 and CDR2 sequences are SGHTA and FQGNSA. The V end lost 0 bases, the J end lost 4 bases, and 9 bases lay between the germline ends. This CDR3 spans 15 amino acids. The CDR3 sequence is CASSLARGGTGELFF. CDR3 nucleotides: TGTGCCAGCAGCTTAGCGCGAGGAGGCACCGGGGAGCTGTTTTTT.

This clonotype showed up many times. A read error may explain this, as a much larger clone is one base away. This chain joins TRBV7-2 and TRBJ2-5; D not resolved. The CDR3 is made up of 11 amino acids. Trimming removed 4 bases from V and 5 bases from J, with 5 bases in between. CDR1 and CDR2 from the germline V gene are SGHTA and FQGNSA. The CDR3, as DNA: TGTGCCAGCAGCTCACACGAGACCCAGTACTTC. Translation: CASSSHETQYF.

The CDR3 DNA is TGCAGTGCTAGGGGATCCGACAGGGGTTTTGAAAAACTGTTTTTT. Its translation: CSARGSDRGFEKLFF. The chain employs TRBV20-1 and TRBJ1-4, with TRBD1 matching 8 bases. The germline V gene encodes CDR1 DFQATT and CDR2 SNEGSKA (reference sequence). V was clipped by 3 bases and J by 7 bases; unmatched bases: 10. The CDR3 extends over 15 amino acids.

There are a few counts of this clonotype. CDR3 nucleotides: TGTGCCAGCTCACCAATGGTGACAGATGGTTCACCCCTCCACTTT. This gives the protein CASSPMVTDGSPLHF. V and J are TRBV18 and TRBJ1-6, with D possibly TRBD1 on 5 matching bases. V lost 2 bases and J lost 9, with 14 bases in between. The CDR3 totals 15 residues. Germline V gene lookup returns CDR1 KGHSH and CDR2 LQKENI.

The rearrangement joins TRBV5-1 to TRBJ1-1; 8 bases match TRBD1. V shed 4 bases, J shed 4 bases, and the junction held 6 bases outside the gene matches. This CDR3 has 14 amino acids. Germline-derived CDR1 and CDR2 are SGHRS and YFSETQ. CDR3 DNA: TGCGCCAGCAGCATCACAGGGGGGAGCACTGAAGCTTTCTTT. Amino acids: CASSITGGSTEAFF.

The J gene is TRBJ2-2, the V gene TRBV2, with TRBD1 identical over 8 bases. This CDR3 region has 13 residues. Germline-derived CDR1 and CDR2 are SNHLY and FYNNEI. Trimming removed 4 bases from V and 7 bases from J; junction bases left unmatched: 2. CDR3 coding DNA: TGTGCCAGCAGTGGACAGGGGATCGGGGAGCTGTTTTTT. It translates to CASSGQGIGELFF.

This clonotype was recorded a few times. This chain connects TRBV4-3 to TRBJ1-1; D unclear. The CDR3 has 13 residues. V was shortened by 0 bases and J by 10 bases, with 12 bases between the two germline ends. Germline V lookup: CDR1 LGHNA, CDR2 YSLEER. The CDR3 is CASSQDGLLPAFF. As DNA, the CDR3 is TGCGCCAGCAGCCAAGACGGGTTACTCCCAGCTTTCTTT.

This clonotype occurred a few times. The chain is built from TRBV20-1 and TRBJ2-3, with D tentatively TRBD2 (6 bases). V lost 3 bases to trimming and J lost 3 bases, with 16 bases between them. The CDR3 runs 15 residues. Germline V gene sequence: CDR1 DFQATT, CDR2 SNEGSKA (reference sequence). CDR3 nucleotide sequence: TGCAGTGCTAGGAGGGTGCGGGGTGGTACAGATACGCAGTATTTT. It yields the protein CSARRVRGGTDTQYF.

This clonotype was detected a few times. The V call is TRBV28, the J call TRBJ1-2; the match to TRBD1 covers 9 bases. The V gene end was trimmed by 4 bases and the J gene end by 4 bases; junction bases not matched to a gene: 7. The CDR3 contains 15 residues. Germline CDR1 is MDHEN and CDR2 is SYDVKM. CDR3 protein: CASSSGQGGSYGYTF. The CDR3 nucleotides are TGTGCCAGCAGTTCGGGACAGGGCGGAAGCTATGGCTACACCTTC.

Only a few counts were recorded for this clonotype. This chain joins TRBV6-1 and TRBJ2-3; D may be TRBD2 (6 bases). The length of the CDR3 is 13 residues. Germline CDR1 MNHNS, CDR2 SASEGT. The V end lost 4 bases, the J end lost 4 bases, and 9 bases lay between the germline ends. The CDR3 sequence: CASSGRGADTQYF. The CDR3 region has the DNA TGTGCCAGCAGTGGACGCGGGGCAGATACGCAGTATTTT.

The gene calls are TRBV18 and TRBJ1-6; TRBD1 matches at 8 bases. V lost 6 bases and J lost 6; bases outside the gene matches: 10. This CDR3 is 16 amino acids long. Germline-derived CDR1 and CDR2 are KGHSH and LQKENI. The CDR3 DNA follows: TGTGCCAGCTCGATCGGACAGGGCCAACTTAATTCACCCCTCCACTTT. Translating gives CASSIGQGQLNSPLHF. The complete variable domain, with remaining parts taken from reference TRBV18 and TRBJ1-6, reads NAGVMQNPRHLVRRRGQEARLRCSPMKGHSHVYWYRQLPEEGLKFMVYLQKENIIDESGMPKERFSAEFPKEGPSILRIQQVVRGDSAAYFCASSIGQGQLNSPLHFGNGTRLTVT.

This clonotype was detected once. This chain connects TRBV11-3 to TRBJ2-1, with 8 bases lining up with TRBD2. Germline lookup yields CDR1 SGHNT and CDR2 YENEEA. The junction had 5 bases not matched to a gene; V was cut back by 8 bases and J by 2 bases. The CDR3 runs 14 residues. The CDR3 is CASASGGTYNEQFF. The CDR3 DNA is TGTGCCAGCGCAAGCGGGGGTACCTACAATGAGCAGTTCTTC.

This clonotype was detected a few times. V and J are TRBV7-8 and TRBJ1-1; 7 bases line up with TRBD1. J lost 0 bases, V lost 1 base, and 8 bases had no gene match. The V gene's germline CDR1 is SGHVS and CDR2 FQNEAQ. There are 17 residues in the CDR3. CDR3 DNA sequence: TGTGCCAGCAGCTTAGTAACAGGGGCCGACATGAACACTGAAGCTTTCTTT. It specifies CASSLVTGADMNTEAFF. Together with reference TRBV7-8 and TRBJ1-1, the CDR3 gives the full variable domain: GAGVSQSPRYKVAKRGQDVALRCDPISGHVSLFWYQQALGQGPEFLTYFQNEAQLDKSGLPSDRFFAERPEGSVSTLKIQRTQQEDSAVYLCASSLVTGADMNTEAFFGQGTRLTVV.

This clonotype was found a few times. The chain has TRBV3-1 and TRBJ2-1; 13 bases fit TRBD2. This CDR3 spans 15 amino acids. Trimming removed 6 bases from V and 10 bases from J; junction bases left unmatched: 9. Germline V gene lookup returns CDR1 LGHDT and CDR2 YNNKEL (reference sequence). CDR3 in amino acids: CASSKLAGGRREQFF. In DNA, the CDR3 is TGTGCCAGCAGTAAACTAGCGGGGGGGCGGAGGGAGCAGTTCTTC.